This TCR beta chain is from a study of cytomegalovirus exposure and HLA in healthy donors. Findings of the study overall: Researchers left out some V segments, among them TRBV6-2 and TRBV6-3, as indistinguishable. Later analysis found that TCR beta chains associated with HLA were more clonally expanded than other, equally common chains.

On this clone itself: The antigen is not known.

V lost 5 bases to trimming and J lost 8 bases; unmatched junction nucleotides: 7. Germline CDR1 SEHNR, CDR2 FQNEAQ (reference sequence). This CDR3 region has 15 residues. Every donor was a healthy person donating bone marrow. Amplification used 60 Vbeta primers and 13 Jbeta primers. Using immunoSEQ multiplex PCR, the repertoire was profiled, and TCRdb retains in-frame clones only, with some absent. The sample has about 110,000 clones. Material: PBMCs. This TCR was sampled from a man in his late teens or twenties in good health and CMV-seronegative. The genes are TRBV7-9 and TRBJ1-4; 11 bases fit TRBD1. Here the CDR3 DNA reads TGTGCCAGCAGCCCTTGGGACAGGGGGAGCGAAAAACTGTTTTTT. Amino acids: CASSPWDRGSEKLFF.